This T cell receptor beta chain was captured in a study of shared clonotypes between healthy human individuals. Study information: Participating donors consisted of a couple of women and a few men aged 18 to 49.

Once extracted for a subset, genomic DNA was divided evenly among several immunoSEQ plates. Assay used: immunoSEQ multiplex PCR; TCRdb lists only in-frame clones, some missing. The repertoire holds over 150,000 clones, with 66% as singletons. This clone is a singleton in its sample. The germline V and J ends were trimmed by 2 bases and 3 bases, with 11 bases remaining between them. Germline lookup yields CDR1 SGHTA and CDR2 FQGNSA. This CDR3 contains 14 residues. V gene TRBV7-2 combines with J gene TRBJ2-7; perhaps TRBD1 as D (6 bases). The sequenced material came from memory CD4+ T cells sorted from blood. Subset here: CD45RA-negative fraction. The clonotype originates from a man aged 25 to 40 in good health. The CDR3 reads CASSLSGASYEQYF. The CDR3 coding sequence is TGTGCCAGCAGCTTATCAGGGGCCAGCTACGAGCAGTACTTC.